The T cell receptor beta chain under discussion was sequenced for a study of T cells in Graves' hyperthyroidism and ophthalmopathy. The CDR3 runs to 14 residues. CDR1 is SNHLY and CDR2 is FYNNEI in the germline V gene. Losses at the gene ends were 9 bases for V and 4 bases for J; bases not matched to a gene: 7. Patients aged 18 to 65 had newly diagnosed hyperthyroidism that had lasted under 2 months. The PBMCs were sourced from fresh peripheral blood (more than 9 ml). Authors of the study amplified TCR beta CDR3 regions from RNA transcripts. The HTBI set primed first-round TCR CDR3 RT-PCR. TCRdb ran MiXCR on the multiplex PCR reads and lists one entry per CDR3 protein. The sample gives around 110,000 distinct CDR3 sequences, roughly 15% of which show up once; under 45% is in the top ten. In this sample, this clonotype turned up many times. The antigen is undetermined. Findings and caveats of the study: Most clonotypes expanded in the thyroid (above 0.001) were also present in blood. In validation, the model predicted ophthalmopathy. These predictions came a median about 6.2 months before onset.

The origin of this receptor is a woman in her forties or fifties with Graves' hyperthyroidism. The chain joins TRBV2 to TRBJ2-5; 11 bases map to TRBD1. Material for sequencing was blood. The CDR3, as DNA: TGTGCCAGTTACGGACAGGGGGCTGGAGAGACCCAGTACTTC. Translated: CASYGQGAGETQYF.